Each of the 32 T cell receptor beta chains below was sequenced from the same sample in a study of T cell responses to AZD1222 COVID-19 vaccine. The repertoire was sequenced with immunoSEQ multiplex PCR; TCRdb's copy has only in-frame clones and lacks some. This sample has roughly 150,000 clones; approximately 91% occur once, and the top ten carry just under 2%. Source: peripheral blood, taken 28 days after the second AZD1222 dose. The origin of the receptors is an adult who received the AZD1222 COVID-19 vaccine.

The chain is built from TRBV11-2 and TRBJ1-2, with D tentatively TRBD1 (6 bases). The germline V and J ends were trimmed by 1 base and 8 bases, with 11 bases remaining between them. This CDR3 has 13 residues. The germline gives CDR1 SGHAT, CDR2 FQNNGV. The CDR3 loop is CASSLGGAEGYTF. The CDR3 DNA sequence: TGTGCCAGCAGCTTAGGGGGGGCTGAAGGCTACACCTTC.

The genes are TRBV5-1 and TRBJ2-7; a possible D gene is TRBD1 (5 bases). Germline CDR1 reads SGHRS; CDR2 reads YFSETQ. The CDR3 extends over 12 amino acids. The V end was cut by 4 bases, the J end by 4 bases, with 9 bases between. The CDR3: CASSPDRYEQYF. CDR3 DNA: TGCGCCAGCAGCCCTGACAGATACGAGCAGTACTTC.

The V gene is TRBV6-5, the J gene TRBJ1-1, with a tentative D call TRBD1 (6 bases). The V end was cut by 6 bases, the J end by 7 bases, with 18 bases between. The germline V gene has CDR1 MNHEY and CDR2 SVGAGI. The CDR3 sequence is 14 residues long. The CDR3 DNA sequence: TGTGCCAGCAGCCCCGAGGGGGGTACTATTGAAGCTTTCTTT. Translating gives CASSPEGGTIEAFF.

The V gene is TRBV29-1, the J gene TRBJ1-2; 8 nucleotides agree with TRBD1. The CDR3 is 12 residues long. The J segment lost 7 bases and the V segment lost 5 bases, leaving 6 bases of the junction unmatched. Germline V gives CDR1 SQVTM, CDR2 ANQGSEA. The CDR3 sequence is CSVSDRDGGYTF. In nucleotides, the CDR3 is TGCAGCGTTTCGGACAGGGACGGTGGCTACACCTTC.

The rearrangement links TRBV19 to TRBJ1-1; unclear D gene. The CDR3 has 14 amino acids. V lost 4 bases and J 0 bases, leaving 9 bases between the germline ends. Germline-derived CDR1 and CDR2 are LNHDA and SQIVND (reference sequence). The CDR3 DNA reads TGTGCCAGTAGTAGGGATACCATGAACACTGAAGCTTTCTTT. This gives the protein CASSRDTMNTEAFF.

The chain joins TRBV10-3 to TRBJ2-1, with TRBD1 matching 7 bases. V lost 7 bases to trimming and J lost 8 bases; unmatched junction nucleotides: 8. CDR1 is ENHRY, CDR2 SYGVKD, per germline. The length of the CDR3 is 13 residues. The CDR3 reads CAIKGTVHYEQFF. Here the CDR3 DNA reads TGTGCCATCAAAGGGACAGTCCATTATGAGCAGTTCTTC.

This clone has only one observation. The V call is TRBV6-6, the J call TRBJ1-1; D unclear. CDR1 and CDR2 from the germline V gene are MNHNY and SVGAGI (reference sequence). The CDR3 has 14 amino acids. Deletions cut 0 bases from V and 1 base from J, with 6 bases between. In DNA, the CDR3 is TGTGCCAGCAGTTACTCTTACCAGAACACTGAAGCTTTCTTT. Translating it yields CASSYSYQNTEAFF.

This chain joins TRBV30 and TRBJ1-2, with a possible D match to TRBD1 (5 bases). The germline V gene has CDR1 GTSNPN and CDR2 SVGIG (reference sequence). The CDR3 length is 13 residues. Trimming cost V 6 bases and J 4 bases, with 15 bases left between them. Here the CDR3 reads CACHTGVIYGYTF. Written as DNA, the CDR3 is TGTGCCTGTCACACGGGGGTAATCTATGGCTACACCTTC.

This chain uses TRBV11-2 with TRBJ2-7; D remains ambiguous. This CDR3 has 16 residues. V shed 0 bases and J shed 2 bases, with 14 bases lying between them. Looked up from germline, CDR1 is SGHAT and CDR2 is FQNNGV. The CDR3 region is CASSLELGFFTYEQYF. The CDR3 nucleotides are TGTGCCAGCAGCTTAGAACTCGGCTTTTTTACCTACGAGCAGTACTTC.

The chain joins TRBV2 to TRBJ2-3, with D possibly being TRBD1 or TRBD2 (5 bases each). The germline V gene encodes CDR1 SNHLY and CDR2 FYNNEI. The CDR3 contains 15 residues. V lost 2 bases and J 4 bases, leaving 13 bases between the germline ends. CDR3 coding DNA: TGTGCCAGCAGTGAACGTGGGGCCGGGGCAGATACGCAGTATTTT. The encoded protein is CASSERGAGADTQYF.

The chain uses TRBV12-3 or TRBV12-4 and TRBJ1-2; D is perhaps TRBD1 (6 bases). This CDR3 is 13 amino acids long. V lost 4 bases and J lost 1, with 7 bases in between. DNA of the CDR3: TGTGCCAGCAGTTCACAGGGTAACTATGGCTACACCTTC. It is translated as CASSSQGNYGYTF.

CDR3 sequence (DNA): TGTGCCAGCAGCTTGGGGGACAGGGTGGACACTGAAGCTTTCTTT. Its protein is CASSLGDRVDTEAFF. The chain joins TRBV5-6 to TRBJ1-1; 9 bases line up with TRBD1. CDR1 is SGHDT and CDR2 is YYEEEE in the germline V gene. The V and J ends lost 0 bases and 3 bases, in that order; junction bases with no gene match: 3. The CDR3 covers 15 residues.

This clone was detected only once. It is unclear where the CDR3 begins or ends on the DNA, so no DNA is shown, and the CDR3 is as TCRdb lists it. The CDR3 spells CASSQAFGDGYTF. The chain uses TRBV3-1 (or the pseudogene TRBV3-2) and TRBJ1-2. Germline assignment: CDR1 LGHDT and CDR2 YNNKEL (reference sequence). The CDR3 contains 13 residues when both ends are counted.

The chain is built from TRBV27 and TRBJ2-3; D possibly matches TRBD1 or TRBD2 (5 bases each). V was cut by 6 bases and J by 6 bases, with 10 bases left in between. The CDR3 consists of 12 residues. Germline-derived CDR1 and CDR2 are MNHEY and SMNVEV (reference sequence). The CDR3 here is CASSTRGDTQYF. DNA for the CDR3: TGTGCCAGCAGCACTAGGGGTGATACGCAGTATTTT.

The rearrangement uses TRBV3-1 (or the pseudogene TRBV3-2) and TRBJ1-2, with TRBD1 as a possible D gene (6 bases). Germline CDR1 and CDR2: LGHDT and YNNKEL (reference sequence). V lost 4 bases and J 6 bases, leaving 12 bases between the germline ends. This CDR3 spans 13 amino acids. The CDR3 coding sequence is TGTGCCAGCAGCCTCGGACAGTTCGATGGCTACACCTTC. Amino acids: CASSLGQFDGYTF.

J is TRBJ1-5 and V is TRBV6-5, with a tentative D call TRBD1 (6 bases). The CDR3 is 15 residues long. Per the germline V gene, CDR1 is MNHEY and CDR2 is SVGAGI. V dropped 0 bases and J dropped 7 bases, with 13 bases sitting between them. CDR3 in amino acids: CASSYSSGRGQPQHF. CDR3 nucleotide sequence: TGTGCCAGCAGTTACTCTAGTGGCAGGGGCCAGCCCCAGCATTTT.

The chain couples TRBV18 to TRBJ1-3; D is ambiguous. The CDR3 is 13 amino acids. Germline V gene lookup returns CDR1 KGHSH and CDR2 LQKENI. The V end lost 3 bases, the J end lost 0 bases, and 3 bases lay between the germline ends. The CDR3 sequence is CASSPNSGNTIYF. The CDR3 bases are TGTGCCAGCTCACCCAACTCTGGAAACACCATATATTTT.

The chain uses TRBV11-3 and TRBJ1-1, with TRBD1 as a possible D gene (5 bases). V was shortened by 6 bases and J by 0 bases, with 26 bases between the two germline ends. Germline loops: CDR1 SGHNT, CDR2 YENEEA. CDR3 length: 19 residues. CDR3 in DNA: TGTGCCAGCAGGACCCGGGTCGGCGGGGGGATATACATGAACACTGAAGCTTTCTTT. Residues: CASRTRVGGGIYMNTEAFF.

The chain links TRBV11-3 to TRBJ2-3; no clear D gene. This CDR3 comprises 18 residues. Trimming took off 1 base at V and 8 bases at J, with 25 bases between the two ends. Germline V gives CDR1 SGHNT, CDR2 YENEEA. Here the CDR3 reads CASSLARPGQKWVCTQYF. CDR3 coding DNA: TGTGCCAGCAGCTTAGCCCGGCCGGGCCAAAAGTGGGTATGTACGCAGTATTTT.

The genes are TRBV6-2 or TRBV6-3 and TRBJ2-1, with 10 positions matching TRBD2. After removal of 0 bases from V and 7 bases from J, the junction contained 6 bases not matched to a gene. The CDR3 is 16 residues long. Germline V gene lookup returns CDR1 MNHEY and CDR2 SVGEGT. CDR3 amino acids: CASSYSSSGRLNEQFF. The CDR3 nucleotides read TGTGCCAGCAGTTACTCGTCTAGCGGGAGACTAAATGAGCAGTTCTTC.

The CDR3: CASSYGTNTEKLFF. CDR3 in DNA: TGTGCCAGCAGTTACGGGACGAATACTGAAAAACTGTTTTTT. The chain is built from TRBV6-6 and TRBJ1-4, with D possibly matching TRBD1 (5 bases). The CDR3 is 14 residues long. V shed 2 bases and J shed 7 bases, with 11 bases lying between them. Germline V CDR1 and CDR2: MNHNY, SVGAGI (reference sequence).

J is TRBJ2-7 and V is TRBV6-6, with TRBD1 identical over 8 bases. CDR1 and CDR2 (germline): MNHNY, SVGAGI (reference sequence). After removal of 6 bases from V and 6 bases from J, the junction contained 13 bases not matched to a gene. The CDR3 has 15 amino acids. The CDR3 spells CASRDRTGLLSEQYF. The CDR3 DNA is TGTGCCAGCAGGGACCGGACAGGGTTGTTAAGCGAGCAGTACTTC.

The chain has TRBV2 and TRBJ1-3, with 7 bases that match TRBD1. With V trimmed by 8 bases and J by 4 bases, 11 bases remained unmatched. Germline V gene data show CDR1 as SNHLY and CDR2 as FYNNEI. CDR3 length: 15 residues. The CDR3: CASGREGARGNTIYF. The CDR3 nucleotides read TGTGCCAGCGGGAGGGAGGGGGCCCGAGGAAACACCATATATTTT.

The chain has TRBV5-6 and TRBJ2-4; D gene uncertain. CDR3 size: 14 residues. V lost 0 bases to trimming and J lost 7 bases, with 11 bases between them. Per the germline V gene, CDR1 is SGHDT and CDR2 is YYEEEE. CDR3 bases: TGTGCCAGCAGCTTGGGTCACGCCGGCAACATTCAGTACTTC. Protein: CASSLGHAGNIQYF.

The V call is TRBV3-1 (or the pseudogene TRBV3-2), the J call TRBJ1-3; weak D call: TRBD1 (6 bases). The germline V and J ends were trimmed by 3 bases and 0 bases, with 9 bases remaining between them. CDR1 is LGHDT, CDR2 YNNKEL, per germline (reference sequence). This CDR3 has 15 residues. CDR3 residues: CASSQGTFSGNTIYF. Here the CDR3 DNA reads TGTGCCAGCAGCCAGGGGACATTCTCTGGAAACACCATATATTTT.

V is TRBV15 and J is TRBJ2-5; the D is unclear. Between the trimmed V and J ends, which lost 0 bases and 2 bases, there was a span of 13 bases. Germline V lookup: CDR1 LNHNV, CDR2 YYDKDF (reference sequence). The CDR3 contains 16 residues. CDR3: CATSRDWILGQETQYF. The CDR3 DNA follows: TGTGCCACCAGCAGAGATTGGATCCTGGGGCAAGAGACCCAGTACTTC.

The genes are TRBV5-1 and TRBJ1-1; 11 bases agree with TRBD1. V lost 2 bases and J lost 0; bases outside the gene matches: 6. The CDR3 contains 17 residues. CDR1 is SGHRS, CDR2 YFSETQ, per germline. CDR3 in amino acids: CASSLGGTGGLNTEAFF. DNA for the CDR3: TGCGCCAGCAGCTTAGGAGGGACAGGGGGTTTGAACACTGAAGCTTTCTTT.

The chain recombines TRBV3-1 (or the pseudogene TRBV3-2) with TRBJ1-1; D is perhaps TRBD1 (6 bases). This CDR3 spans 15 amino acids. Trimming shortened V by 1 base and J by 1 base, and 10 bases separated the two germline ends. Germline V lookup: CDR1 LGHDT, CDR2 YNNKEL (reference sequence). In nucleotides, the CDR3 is TGTGCCAGCAGCCAAGCTGACAGGCCGAACACTGAAGCTTTCTTT. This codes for CASSQADRPNTEAFF.

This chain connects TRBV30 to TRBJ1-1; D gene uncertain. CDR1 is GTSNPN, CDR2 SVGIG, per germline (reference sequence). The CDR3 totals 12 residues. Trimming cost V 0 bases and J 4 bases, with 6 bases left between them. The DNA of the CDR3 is TGTGCCTGGAGTGTGTCTGGCACTGAAGCTTTCTTT. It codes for CAWSVSGTEAFF.

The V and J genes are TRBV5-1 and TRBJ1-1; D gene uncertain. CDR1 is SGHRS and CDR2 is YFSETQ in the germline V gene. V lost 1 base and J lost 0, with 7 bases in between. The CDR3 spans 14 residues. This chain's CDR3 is CASSLNGLNTEAFF. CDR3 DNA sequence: TGCGCCAGCAGCTTGAACGGATTGAACACTGAAGCTTTCTTT.

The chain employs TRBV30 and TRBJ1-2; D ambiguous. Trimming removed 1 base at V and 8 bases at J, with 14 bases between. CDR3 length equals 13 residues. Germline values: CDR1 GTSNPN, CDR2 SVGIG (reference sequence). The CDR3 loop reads CAWSADARMGYTF. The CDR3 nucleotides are TGTGCCTGGAGTGCGGACGCCAGGATGGGCTACACCTTC.

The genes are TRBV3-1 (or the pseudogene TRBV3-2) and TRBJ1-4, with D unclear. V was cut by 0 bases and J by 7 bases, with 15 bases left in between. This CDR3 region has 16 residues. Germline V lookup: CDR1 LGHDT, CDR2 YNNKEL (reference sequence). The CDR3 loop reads CASSQDGAGTSEKLFF. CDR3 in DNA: TGTGCCAGCAGCCAAGATGGAGCAGGCACGAGTGAAAAACTGTTTTTT.